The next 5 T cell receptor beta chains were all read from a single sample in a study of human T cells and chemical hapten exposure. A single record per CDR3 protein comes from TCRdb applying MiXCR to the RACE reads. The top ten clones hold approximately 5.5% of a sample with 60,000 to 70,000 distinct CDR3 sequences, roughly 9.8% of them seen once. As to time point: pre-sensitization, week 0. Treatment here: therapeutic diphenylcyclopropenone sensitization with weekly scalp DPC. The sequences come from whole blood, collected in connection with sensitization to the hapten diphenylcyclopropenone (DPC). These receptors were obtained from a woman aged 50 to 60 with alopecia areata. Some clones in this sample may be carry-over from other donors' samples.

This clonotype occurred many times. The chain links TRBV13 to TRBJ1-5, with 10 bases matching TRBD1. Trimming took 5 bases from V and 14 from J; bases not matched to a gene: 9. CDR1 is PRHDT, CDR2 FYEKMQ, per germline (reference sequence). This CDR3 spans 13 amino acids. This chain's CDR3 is CASSPGQGTGKHF. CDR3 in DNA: TGTGCCAGCAGCCCGGGACAGGGGACGGGGAAGCATTTT.

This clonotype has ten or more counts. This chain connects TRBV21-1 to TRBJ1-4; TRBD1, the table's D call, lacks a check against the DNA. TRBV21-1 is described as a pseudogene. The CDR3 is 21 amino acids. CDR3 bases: TGTGCCAGCAGCAAGAGTTCGCCGGGCCCGCCGGGAGACTCTACTAATGAAAAACTGTTTTTT. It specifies CASSKSSPGPPGDSTNEKLFF.

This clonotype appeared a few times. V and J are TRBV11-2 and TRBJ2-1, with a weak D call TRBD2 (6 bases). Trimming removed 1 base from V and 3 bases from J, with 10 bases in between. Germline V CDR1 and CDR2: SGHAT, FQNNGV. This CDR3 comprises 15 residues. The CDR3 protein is CASSLAGDLYNEQFF. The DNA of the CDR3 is TGTGCCAGCAGCTTAGCGGGAGATCTCTACAATGAGCAGTTCTTC. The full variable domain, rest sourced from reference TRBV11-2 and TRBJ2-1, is EAGVAQSPRYKIIEKRQSVAFWCNPISGHATLYWYQQILGQGPKLLIQFQNNGVVDDSQLPKDRFSAERLKGVDSTLKIQPAKLEDSAVYLCASSLAGDLYNEQFFGPGTRLTVL.

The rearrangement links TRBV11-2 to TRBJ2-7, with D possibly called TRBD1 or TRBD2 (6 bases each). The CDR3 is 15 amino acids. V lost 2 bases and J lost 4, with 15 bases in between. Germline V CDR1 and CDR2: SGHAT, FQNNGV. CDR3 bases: TGTGCCAGCAGCTTAATCCGTACGGGGGCGTACGAGCAGTACTTC. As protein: CASSLIRTGAYEQYF.

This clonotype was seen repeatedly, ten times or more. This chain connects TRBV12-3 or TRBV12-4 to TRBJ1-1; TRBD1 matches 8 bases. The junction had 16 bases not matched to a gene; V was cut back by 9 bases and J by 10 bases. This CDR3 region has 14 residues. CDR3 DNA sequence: TGTGCCAGTGGGGTCGGACAGGGTGCCCCCCCAGCTTTCTTT. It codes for CASGVGQGAPPAFF.